The 19 T cell receptor beta chains below all came from one sample that was sequenced in a study of blood T cell repertoires in COVID-19. Method: immunoSEQ multiplex PCR; TCRdb's copy keeps in-frame clones and lacks some. The sample has some 130,000 clones, 65% to 85% seen once. Sequencing was performed on peripheral blood. The receptors originated from a man between 65 and 80 years old with acute or convalescent COVID-19.

This clone appeared a single time. J is TRBJ2-7 and V is TRBV19; 9 nucleotides match TRBD1. The length of the CDR3 is 14 residues. The germline CDR1 and CDR2 sequences are LNHDA and SQIVND (reference sequence). Unmatched junction bases numbered 8, after V lost 6 bases and J lost 5 bases. The CDR3 loop reads CASSTGTGKHEQYF. The CDR3 DNA sequence: TGTGCCAGTAGCACCGGGACAGGGAAACACGAGCAGTACTTC.

V gene TRBV18 combines with J gene TRBJ1-2; D unclear. The CDR3 contains 13 residues. Looked up from germline, CDR1 is KGHSH and CDR2 is LQKENI. Trimming left V 6 bases short and J 6 bases short, with 14 bases between. CDR3 in amino acids: CASSPRSVDGYTF. The CDR3 DNA sequence: TGTGCCAGCTCCCCGCGGTCCGTAGATGGCTACACCTTC. Together with reference TRBV18 and TRBJ1-2, the CDR3 gives the full variable domain: NAGVMQNPRHLVRRRGQEARLRCSPMKGHSHVYWYRQLPEEGLKFMVYLQKENIIDESGMPKERFSAEFPKEGPSILRIQQVVRGDSAAYFCASSPRSVDGYTFGSGTRLTVV.

This sequence joins TRBV11-2 and TRBJ2-7; 8 bases agree with TRBD2. This CDR3 has 17 amino acids. Trimming at V came to 6 bases and at J to 2 bases, leaving 15 bases not matched to a gene. The V gene's germline CDR1 is SGHAT and CDR2 FQNNGV. The CDR3 sequence: CASSPGHGAGAAYEQYF. The CDR3 DNA reads as TGTGCCAGCAGTCCCGGGCATGGAGCGGGGGCCGCCTACGAGCAGTACTTC.

This chain links TRBV28 with TRBJ1-2; D is possibly TRBD1 (5 bases). Trimming removed 5 bases at V and 6 bases at J, with 16 bases between. CDR1 MDHEN and CDR2 SYDVKM come from the germline V gene. The CDR3 sequence is 14 residues long. This chain's CDR3 is CASSPPDSYHGYTF. The CDR3 DNA reads as TGTGCCAGCAGTCCACCCGACAGTTACCATGGCTACACCTTC.

The chain combines TRBV10-3 with TRBJ2-5; a weak D match, TRBD2 (6 bases). CDR1 is ENHRY, CDR2 SYGVKD, per germline. Between the trimmed V and J ends, which lost 7 bases and 1 base, there was a span of 13 bases. The CDR3 contains 14 residues. The CDR3 DNA reads TGTGCCATCAAGGGAGGAGGAGGCCAAGAGACCCAGTACTTC. Translating gives CAIKGGGGQETQYF.

The chain joins TRBV28 to TRBJ1-3; D gene ambiguous. Germline CDR1 is MDHEN and CDR2 is SYDVKM. V was cut by 7 bases and J by 1 base, with 14 bases left in between. The CDR3 consists of 15 residues. The DNA for the CDR3 is TGTGCCAGCACCTTTCTCGGGGATTCTGGAAACACCATATATTTT. This gives the protein CASTFLGDSGNTIYF.

This clone was counted a single time. CDR3 nucleotides: TGCAGCGGGAGCGGGGGAAGGTACAATGAGCAGTTCTTC. It codes for CSGSGGRYNEQFF. The rearrangement links TRBV29-1 to TRBJ2-1, with TRBD2 matching 8 bases. The CDR3 is 13 residues long. The ends lost 7 bases at V and 4 bases at J; junction bases unmatched: 6. CDR1 and CDR2 from the germline V gene are SQVTM and ANQGSEA.

J is TRBJ1-1 and V is TRBV12-5; D not certain. V was pared by 7 bases and J by 3 bases, with 9 bases between. Germline-derived CDR1 and CDR2 are LGHNT and FRNRAP. This CDR3 is built from 12 residues. CDR3 DNA: TGTGCTAGTGCCCTGGAGGACACTGAAGCTTTCTTT. Translated: CASALEDTEAFF.

V gene TRBV4-1 combines with J gene TRBJ1-1; D is perhaps TRBD1 (5 bases). The germline V gene has CDR1 MGHRA and CDR2 YSYEKL. There are 13 residues in the CDR3. V was trimmed by 2 bases and J by 6 bases, leaving 10 bases between them. The CDR3 protein is CASSQMRGSEAFF. In nucleotides, the CDR3 is TGCGCCAGCAGCCAAATGCGGGGGTCTGAAGCTTTCTTT.

The chain uses TRBV5-1 and TRBJ1-1; D is perhaps TRBD1 (5 bases). Germline V gives CDR1 SGHRS, CDR2 YFSETQ. The CDR3 spans 15 residues. Trimming stripped 1 base from V and 5 bases from J, with 15 bases between. CDR3 bases: TGCGCCAGCAGCTTGTTCGGGGGAGAGAGGACTGAAGCTTTCTTT. Its translation is CASSLFGGERTEAFF. Filled out from reference TRBV5-1 and TRBJ1-1, the complete variable domain reads KAGVTQTPRYLIKTRGQQVTLSCSPISGHRSVSWYQQTPGQGLQFLFEYFSETQRNKGNFPGRFSGRQFSNSRSEMNVSTLELGDSALYLCASSLFGGERTEAFFGQGTRLTVV.

The chain combines TRBV24-1 with TRBJ2-7; TRBD2 agrees at 9 bases. V was pared by 5 bases and J by 5 bases, with 6 bases of the junction left unmatched. CDR3 length: 14 residues. Germline assignment: CDR1 KGHDR and CDR2 SFDVKD. In DNA, the CDR3 is TGTGCCACCAGTGCCAGCGGGGGGATACACGAGCAGTACTTC. It is translated as CATSASGGIHEQYF.

The V call is TRBV6-2 or TRBV6-3, the J call TRBJ2-5; no definite D call. The ends were cut back, 0 bases at V and 3 bases at J, with 5 bases in the middle. Germline CDR1 is MNHEY and CDR2 is SVGEGT. This CDR3 contains 13 residues. The CDR3 DNA reads TGTGCCAGCAGTTACTCTCCGGAAGAGACCCAGTACTTC. Amino acid sequence: CASSYSPEETQYF.

In its sample, this clone was seen a few times. V and J are TRBV7-9 and TRBJ1-6; D is possibly TRBD1 (6 bases). Germline values: CDR1 SEHNR, CDR2 FQNEAQ (reference sequence). The CDR3 has 14 residues. V lost 3 bases, J lost 9 bases, and 12 bases lay in between. The DNA of the CDR3 is TGTGCCAGCAGCTTCGAACAGGGTAGTTCACCCCTCCACTTT. Protein sequence: CASSFEQGSSPLHF.

This chain uses TRBV24-1 with TRBJ1-5; D is unclear. Trimming removed 4 bases at V and 0 bases at J, with 15 bases between. CDR3 length: 17 amino acids. Germline V gives CDR1 KGHDR, CDR2 SFDVKD. Here the CDR3 reads CATSENAGTSSNQPQHF. The CDR3 DNA reads TGTGCCACCAGTGAGAACGCAGGCACTTCTAGCAATCAGCCCCAGCATTTT.

As concerns this clone: Other DNA sequences in the same sample also yield this CDR3. The rearrangement uses TRBV7-2 and TRBJ1-2; D remains ambiguous. The V end was cut by 0 bases, the J end by 2 bases, with 7 bases between. CDR3 length: 14 residues. Germline V lookup: CDR1 SGHTA, CDR2 FQGNSA. The CDR3 DNA is TGTGCCAGCAGCTTAGCAGCTGTAAACTATGGCTACACCTTC. It translates to CASSLAAVNYGYTF. The variable domain in full, completed from reference TRBV7-2 and TRBJ1-2, reads GAGVSQSPSNKVTEKGKDVELRCDPISGHTALYWYRQSLGQGLEFLIYFQGNSAPDKSGLPSDRFSAERTGGSVSTLTIQRTQQEDSAVYLCASSLAAVNYGYTFGSGTRLTVV.

This rearrangement joins TRBV15 to TRBJ2-5; the D is unclear. The CDR3 runs to 13 residues. Trimming pared 0 bases from V and 5 bases from J, leaving 7 bases between. The germline CDR1 and CDR2 sequences are LNHNV and YYDKDF (reference sequence). CDR3 amino acids: CATSRDSGETQYF. CDR3 in DNA: TGTGCCACCAGCAGAGATTCGGGTGAGACCCAGTACTTC.

The genes are TRBV19 and TRBJ2-6; 9 nucleotides line up with TRBD1. Germline assignment: CDR1 LNHDA and CDR2 SQIVND (reference sequence). This CDR3 has 20 residues. Trimming removed 0 bases from V and 2 bases from J; junction bases left unmatched: 11. In DNA, the CDR3 is TGTGCCAGTAGTATAGACCGGGACAGGGTTTTGATCCCTGGGGCCAACGTCCTGACTTTC. Translation gives CASSIDRDRVLIPGANVLTF.

The chain recombines TRBV6-5 with TRBJ2-4; no clear D gene. V was cut by 4 bases and J by 0 bases, with 10 bases left in between. The germline CDR1 and CDR2 sequences are MNHEY and SVGAGI. The CDR3 length is 15 residues. CDR3: CASSSKPRAKNIQYF. DNA of the CDR3: TGTGCCAGCAGTTCAAAACCGCGAGCCAAAAACATTCAGTACTTC.

This sequence joins TRBV14 and TRBJ2-2; D is possibly TRBD1 (7 bases). The CDR3 totals 14 residues. The V end lost 3 bases, the J end lost 5 bases, and 10 bases lay between the germline ends. In germline, CDR1 is SGHDN, CDR2 FVKESK. The CDR3 coding sequence is TGTGCCAGCAGCCAGACAGGGAGGACCGGGGAGCTGTTTTTT. Protein product: CASSQTGRTGELFF.